This is a list of T cell receptor beta chains from one sample in a study of shared clonotypes between healthy human individuals. Profiled with immunoSEQ multiplex PCR; TCRdb holds only in-frame clones, not every one. The repertoire holds 1 million to 1.2 million clones, with about 72% as singletons. The sequencing input was memory CD4+ T cells from PBMCs. The receptors were gathered from a man between 18 and 29 years old in good health. Some clones in this sample may be carry-over from other donors' samples. Each CDR3 is given with its conserved first and last residue. The order of the fields is V gene, J gene, CDR3 length, D gene, clone size, CDR3 DNA, CDR3 protein. The D gene is left open where the match is weak. Size is omitted from some rows. Given values are once, few, many or a class for expanded clones.

TRBV27	TRBJ1-2	16	TRBD1	.	TGTGCCAGCAGTTATAGCGGGCAGGGGGTCCACTATGGCTACACCTTC	CASSYSGQGVHYGYTF
TRBV19	TRBJ1-2	13	.	.	TGTGCCAGTAGTATCCCCGGCCCATATGGCTACACCTTC	CASSIPGPYGYTF
TRBV7-7	TRBJ2-7	14	TRBD2	.	TGTGCCAGCAGCACCGGGACTAGTATCAACGAGCAGTACTTC	CASSTGTSINEQYF
TRBV11-2	TRBJ1-2	13	.	.	TGTGCTAGCAGCTATGGACGGTCCTATGGCTACACCTTC	CASSYGRSYGYTF
TRBV13	TRBJ2-7	16	TRBD2	.	TGTGCCAGCAGCCGACTAGCGGACTCCAGCTCCTACGAGCAGTACTTC	CASSRLADSSSYEQYF
TRBV10-3	TRBJ2-2	16	.	.	TGTGCCATCAGTGAGTCGACGGGTTCGAACACCGGGGAGCTGTTTTTT	CAISESTGSNTGELFF
TRBV28	TRBJ2-3	15	TRBD2	.	TGTGCCAGCAGTCCAAGCGGGAGGGGCACAGATACGCAGTATTTT	CASSPSGRGTDTQYF
TRBV5-1	TRBJ2-1	15	.	many	TGCGCCAGCAGCTTGGGTAGCATATCACTAGCTGAGCAGTTCTTC	CASSLGSISLAEQFF
TRBV6-1	TRBJ2-7	16	TRBD2	.	TGTGCCAGCAGTGAAGCACTAGCGGGAGGGGGGAGGGAGCAGTACTTC	CASSEALAGGGREQYF
TRBV5-1	TRBJ2-7	13	.	.	TGCGCCAGCAGCCCCGGACGGGACTACGAGCAGTACTTC	CASSPGRDYEQYF